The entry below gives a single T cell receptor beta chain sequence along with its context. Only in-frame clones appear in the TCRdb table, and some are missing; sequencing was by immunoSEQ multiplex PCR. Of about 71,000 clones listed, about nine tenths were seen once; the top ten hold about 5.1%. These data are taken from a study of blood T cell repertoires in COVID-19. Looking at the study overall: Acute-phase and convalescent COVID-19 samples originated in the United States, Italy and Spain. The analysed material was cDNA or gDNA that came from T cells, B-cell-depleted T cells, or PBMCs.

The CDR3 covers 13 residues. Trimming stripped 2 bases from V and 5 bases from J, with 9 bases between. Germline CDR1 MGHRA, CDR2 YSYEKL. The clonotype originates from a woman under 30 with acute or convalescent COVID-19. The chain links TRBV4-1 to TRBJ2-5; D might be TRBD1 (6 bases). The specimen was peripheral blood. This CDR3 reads CASSQLRGETQYF. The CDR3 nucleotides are TGCGCCAGCAGCCAACTCAGGGGTGAGACCCAGTACTTC.